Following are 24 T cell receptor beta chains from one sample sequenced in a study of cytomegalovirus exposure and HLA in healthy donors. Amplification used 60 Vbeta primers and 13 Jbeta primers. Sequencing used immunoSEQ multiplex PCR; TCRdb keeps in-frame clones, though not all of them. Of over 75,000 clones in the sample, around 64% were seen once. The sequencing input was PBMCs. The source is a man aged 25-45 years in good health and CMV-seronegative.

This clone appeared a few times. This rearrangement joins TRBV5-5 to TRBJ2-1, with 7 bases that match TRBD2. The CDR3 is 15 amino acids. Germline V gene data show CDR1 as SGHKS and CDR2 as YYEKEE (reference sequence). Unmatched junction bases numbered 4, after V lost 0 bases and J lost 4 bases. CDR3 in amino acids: CASSLAASGYNEQFF. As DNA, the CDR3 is TGTGCCAGCAGCTTGGCTGCTAGCGGTTACAATGAGCAGTTCTTC.

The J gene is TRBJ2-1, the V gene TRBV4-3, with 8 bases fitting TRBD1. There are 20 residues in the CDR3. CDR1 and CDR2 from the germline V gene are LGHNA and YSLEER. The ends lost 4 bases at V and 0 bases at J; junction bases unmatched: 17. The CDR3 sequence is CASSPLDRETPGSSYNEQFF. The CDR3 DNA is TGCGCCAGCAGCCCCCTGGACAGGGAAACTCCGGGGAGCTCCTACAATGAGCAGTTCTTC.

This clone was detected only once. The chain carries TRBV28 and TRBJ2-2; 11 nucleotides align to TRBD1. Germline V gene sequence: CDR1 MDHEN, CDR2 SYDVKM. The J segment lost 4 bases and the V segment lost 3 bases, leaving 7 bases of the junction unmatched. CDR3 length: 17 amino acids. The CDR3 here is CASSFWTGGAATGELFF. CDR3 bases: TGTGCCAGCAGTTTTTGGACAGGGGGCGCGGCCACCGGGGAGCTGTTTTTT.

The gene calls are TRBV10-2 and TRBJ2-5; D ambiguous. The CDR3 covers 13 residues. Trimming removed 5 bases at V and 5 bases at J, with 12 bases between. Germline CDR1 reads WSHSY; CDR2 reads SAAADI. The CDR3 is CASSLRVDETQYF. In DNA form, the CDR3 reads TGCGCCAGCAGTTTACGGGTAGATGAGACCCAGTACTTC.

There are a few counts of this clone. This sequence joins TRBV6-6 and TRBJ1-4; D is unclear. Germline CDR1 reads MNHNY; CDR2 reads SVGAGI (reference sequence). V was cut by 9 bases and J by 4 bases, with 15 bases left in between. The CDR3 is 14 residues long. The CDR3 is CASSLRFLNEKLFF. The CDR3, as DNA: TGTGCCAGTTCCCTCCGGTTTCTTAATGAAAAACTGTTTTTT.

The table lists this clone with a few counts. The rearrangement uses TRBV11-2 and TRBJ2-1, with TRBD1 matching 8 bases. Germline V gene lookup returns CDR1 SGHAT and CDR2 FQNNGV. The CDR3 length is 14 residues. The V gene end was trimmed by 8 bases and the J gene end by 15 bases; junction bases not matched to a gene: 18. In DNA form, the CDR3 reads TGTGCCAGCGGAGGGACAGGCCAATCAGAGTATCTGTTCTTC. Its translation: CASGGTGQSEYLFF.

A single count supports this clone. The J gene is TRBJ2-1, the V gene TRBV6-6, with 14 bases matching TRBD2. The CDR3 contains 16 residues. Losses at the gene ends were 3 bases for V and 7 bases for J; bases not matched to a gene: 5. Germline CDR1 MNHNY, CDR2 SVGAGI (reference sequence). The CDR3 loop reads CASSYQTSGGVNEQFF. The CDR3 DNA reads TGTGCCAGCAGTTATCAGACTAGCGGGGGGGTAAATGAGCAGTTCTTC.

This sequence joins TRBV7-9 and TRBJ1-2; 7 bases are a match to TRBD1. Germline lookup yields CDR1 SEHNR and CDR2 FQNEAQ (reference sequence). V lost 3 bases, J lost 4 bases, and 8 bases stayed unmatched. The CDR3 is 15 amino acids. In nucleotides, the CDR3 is TGTGCCAGCAGCTTGCGCGACAGGGCGAGCTATGGCTACACCTTC. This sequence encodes CASSLRDRASYGYTF.

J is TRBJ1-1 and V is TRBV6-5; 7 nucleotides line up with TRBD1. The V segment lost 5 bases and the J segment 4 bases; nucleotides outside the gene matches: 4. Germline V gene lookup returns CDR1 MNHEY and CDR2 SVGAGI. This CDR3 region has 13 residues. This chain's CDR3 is CASSNTGVTEAFF. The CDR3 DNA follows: TGTGCCAGCAGTAATACAGGGGTCACTGAAGCTTTCTTT.

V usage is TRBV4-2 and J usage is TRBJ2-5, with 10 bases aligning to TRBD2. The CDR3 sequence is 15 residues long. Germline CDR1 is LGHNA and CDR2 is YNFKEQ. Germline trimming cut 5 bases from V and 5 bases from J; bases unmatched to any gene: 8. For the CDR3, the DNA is TGTGCCAGCAGCGGCACTAGCGGGGAAGTCGAGACCCAGTACTTC. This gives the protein CASSGTSGEVETQYF.

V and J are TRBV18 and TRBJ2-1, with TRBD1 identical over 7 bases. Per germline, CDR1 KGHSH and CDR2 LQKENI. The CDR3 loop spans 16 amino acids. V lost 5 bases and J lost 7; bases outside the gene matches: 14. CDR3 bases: TGTGCCAGCTCAGACGTTGACAGGGACGAATGGAATGAGCAGTTCTTC. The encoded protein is CASSDVDRDEWNEQFF.

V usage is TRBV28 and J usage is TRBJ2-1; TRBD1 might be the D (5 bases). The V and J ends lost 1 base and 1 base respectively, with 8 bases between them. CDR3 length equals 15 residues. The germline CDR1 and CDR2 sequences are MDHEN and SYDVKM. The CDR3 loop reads CASSLFQGSYNEQFF. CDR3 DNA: TGTGCCAGCAGTTTATTCCAGGGATCCTACAATGAGCAGTTCTTC.

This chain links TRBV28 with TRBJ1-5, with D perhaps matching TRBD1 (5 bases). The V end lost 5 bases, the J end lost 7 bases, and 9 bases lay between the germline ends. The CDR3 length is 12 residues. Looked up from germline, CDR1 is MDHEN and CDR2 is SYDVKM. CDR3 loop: CASSPDSQPQHF. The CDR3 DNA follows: TGTGCCAGCAGTCCTGACAGCCAGCCCCAGCATTTT.

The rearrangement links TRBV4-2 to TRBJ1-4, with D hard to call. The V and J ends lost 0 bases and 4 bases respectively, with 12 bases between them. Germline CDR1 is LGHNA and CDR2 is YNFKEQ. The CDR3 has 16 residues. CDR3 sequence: CASSQDRQEINEKLFF. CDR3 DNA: TGTGCCAGCAGCCAAGATCGCCAGGAAATTAATGAAAAACTGTTTTTT.

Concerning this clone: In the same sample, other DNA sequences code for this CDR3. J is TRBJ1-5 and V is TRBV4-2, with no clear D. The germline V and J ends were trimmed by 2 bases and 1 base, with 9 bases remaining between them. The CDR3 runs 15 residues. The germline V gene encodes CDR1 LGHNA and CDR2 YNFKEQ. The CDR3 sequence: CASSQSRESNQPQHF. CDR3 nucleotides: TGTGCCAGCAGCCAAAGTAGGGAGAGCAATCAGCCCCAGCATTTT.

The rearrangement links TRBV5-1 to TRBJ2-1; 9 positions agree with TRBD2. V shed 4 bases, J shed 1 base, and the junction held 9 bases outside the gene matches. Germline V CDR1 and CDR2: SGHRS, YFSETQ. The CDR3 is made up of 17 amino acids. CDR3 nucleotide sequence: TGCGCCAGCAGCCAGTCCAGGCGGGAGGGTTCCTACAATGAGCAGTTCTTC. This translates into CASSQSRREGSYNEQFF.

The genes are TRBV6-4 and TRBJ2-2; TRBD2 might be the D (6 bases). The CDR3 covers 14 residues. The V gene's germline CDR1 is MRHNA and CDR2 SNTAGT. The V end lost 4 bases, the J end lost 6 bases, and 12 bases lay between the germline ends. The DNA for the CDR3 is TGTGCCAGCAGTGGGTCCGGAGGGGCCGGGGAGCTGTTTTTT. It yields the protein CASSGSGGAGELFF.

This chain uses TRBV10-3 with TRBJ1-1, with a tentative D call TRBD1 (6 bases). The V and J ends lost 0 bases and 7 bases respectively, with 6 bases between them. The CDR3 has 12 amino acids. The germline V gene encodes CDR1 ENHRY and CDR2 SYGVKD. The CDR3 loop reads CAISESTGEAFF. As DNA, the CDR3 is TGTGCCATCAGTGAGTCGACAGGTGAAGCTTTCTTT.

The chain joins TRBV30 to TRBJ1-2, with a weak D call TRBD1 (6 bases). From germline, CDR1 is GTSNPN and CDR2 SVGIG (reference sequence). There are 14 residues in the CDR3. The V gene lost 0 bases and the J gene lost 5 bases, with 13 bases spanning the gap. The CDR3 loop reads CAWSVYRVRYGYTF. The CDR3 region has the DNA TGTGCCTGGAGTGTATACAGGGTTCGATATGGCTACACCTTC. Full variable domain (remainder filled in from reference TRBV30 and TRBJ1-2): SQTIHQWPATLVQPVGSPLSLECTVEGTSNPNLYWYRQAAGRGLQLLFYSVGIGQISSEVPQNLSASRPQDRQFILSSKKLLLSDSGFYLCAWSVYRVRYGYTFGSGTRLTVV.

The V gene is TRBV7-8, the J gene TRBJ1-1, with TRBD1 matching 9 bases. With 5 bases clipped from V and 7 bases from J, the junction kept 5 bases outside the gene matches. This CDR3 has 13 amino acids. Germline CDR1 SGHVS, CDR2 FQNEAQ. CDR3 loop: CASSETGGIEAFF. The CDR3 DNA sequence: TGTGCCAGCAGCGAGACAGGGGGTATTGAAGCTTTCTTT.

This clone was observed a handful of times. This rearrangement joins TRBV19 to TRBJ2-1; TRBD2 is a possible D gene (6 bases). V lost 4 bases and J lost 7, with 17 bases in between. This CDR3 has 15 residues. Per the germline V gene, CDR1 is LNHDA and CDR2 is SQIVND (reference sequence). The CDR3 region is CASSKGREVRNEQFF. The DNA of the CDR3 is TGTGCCAGTAGTAAGGGCAGGGAGGTTAGAAATGAGCAGTTCTTC.

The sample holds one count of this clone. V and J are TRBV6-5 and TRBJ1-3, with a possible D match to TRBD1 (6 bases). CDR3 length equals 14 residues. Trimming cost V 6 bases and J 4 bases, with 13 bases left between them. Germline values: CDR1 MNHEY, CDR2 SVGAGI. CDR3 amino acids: CASSPTGPGNTIYF. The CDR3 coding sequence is TGTGCCAGCAGCCCCACAGGGCCGGGAAACACCATATATTTT.

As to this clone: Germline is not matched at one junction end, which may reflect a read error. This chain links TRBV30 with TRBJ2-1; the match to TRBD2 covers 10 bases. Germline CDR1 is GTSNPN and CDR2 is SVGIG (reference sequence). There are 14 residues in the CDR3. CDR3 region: CAWSSGRAYNEQFF. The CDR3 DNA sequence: TGTGCCTGGAGTAGCGGGAGGGCCTATAATGAGCAGTTCTTC.

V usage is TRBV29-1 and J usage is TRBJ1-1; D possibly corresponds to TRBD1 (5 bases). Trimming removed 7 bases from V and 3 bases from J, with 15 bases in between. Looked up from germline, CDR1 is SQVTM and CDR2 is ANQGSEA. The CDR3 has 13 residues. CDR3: CSGRGLSDTEAFF. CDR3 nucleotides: TGCAGCGGAAGGGGCTTGTCGGACACTGAAGCTTTCTTT.